This T cell receptor beta chain comes out of a study of blood T cells in healthy people across ages. It was with a sample-barcoded 5' primer and a J-beta primer mix that a second PCR of roughly 6 to 11 cycles was run. TCRdb analysed the 5' RACE reads with MiXCR anew, one entry per CDR3 protein. The profile shows about 1.4 million distinct CDR3 sequences, roughly 64% of them singletons. The CDR3 covers 12 residues. V lost 5 bases, J lost 3 bases, and 3 bases stayed unmatched. CDR1 is SQVTM and CDR2 is ANQGSEA in the germline V gene. Study findings and constraints: Diversity figures based on one million T cells were deemed too low.

As concerns this clonotype: The antigen remains unidentified.

The chain is built from TRBV29-1 and TRBJ2-5; TRBD1 matches 7 bases. Sequencing was performed on blood. The source is a man aged 18 to 30 in good health. CDR3 nucleotide sequence: TGCAGCGTTTACGACAGGGAAGAGACCCAGTACTTC. Translation gives CSVYDREETQYF.